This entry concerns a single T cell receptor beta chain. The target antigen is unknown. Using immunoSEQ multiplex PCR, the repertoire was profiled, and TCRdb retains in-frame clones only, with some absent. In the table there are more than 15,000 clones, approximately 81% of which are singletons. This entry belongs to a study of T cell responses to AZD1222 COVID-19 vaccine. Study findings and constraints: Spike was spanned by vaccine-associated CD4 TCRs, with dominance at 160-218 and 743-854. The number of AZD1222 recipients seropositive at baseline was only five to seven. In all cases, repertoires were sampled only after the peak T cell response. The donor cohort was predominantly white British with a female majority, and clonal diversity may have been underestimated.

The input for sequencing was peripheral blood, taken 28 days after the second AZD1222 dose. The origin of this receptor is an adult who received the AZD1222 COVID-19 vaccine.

The CDR3 sequence: CASSYADWPQHF. As DNA, the CDR3 is TGTGCCAGCAGTTATGCAGATTGGCCCCAGCATTTT. This chain joins TRBV28 and TRBJ1-5; D uncertain. Germline CDR1 MDHEN, CDR2 SYDVKM. CDR3 length: 12 amino acids. V lost 4 bases and J 9 bases, leaving 10 bases between the germline ends.